This T cell receptor (beta chain) is drawn from a study of blood T cell repertoires in COVID-19. Overall study context: Material from acute and convalescent COVID-19 was sourced from the United States, Italy and Spain. Sources were T cells, B-cell-depleted T cells, or PBMCs; the material itself was cDNA or gDNA.

V lost 2 bases to trimming and J lost 2 bases; unmatched junction nucleotides: 4. The CDR3 contains 16 residues. Per germline, CDR1 SGHNT and CDR2 YYREEE (reference sequence). In the original processing: Reference gene primer amplification gave estimated nucleated cell counts. TCRdb keeps only in-frame clones here, not all; method: immunoSEQ multiplex PCR. That table gives V, J and clone size, and the DNA gave D and trimming. The sample shows about 360,000 clones, roughly 86% of them seen only once. This receptor was identified in a human donor with acute or convalescent COVID-19. The donor label of this sample is uncertain. Sequencing was done on a sample of peripheral blood. J is TRBJ1-3 and V is TRBV5-4; 10 bases line up with TRBD1. The CDR3 nucleotides read TGTGCCAGCAGCTTTCCCGGGACAGGGGCTGGAAACACCATATATTTT. As protein: CASSFPGTGAGNTIYF.